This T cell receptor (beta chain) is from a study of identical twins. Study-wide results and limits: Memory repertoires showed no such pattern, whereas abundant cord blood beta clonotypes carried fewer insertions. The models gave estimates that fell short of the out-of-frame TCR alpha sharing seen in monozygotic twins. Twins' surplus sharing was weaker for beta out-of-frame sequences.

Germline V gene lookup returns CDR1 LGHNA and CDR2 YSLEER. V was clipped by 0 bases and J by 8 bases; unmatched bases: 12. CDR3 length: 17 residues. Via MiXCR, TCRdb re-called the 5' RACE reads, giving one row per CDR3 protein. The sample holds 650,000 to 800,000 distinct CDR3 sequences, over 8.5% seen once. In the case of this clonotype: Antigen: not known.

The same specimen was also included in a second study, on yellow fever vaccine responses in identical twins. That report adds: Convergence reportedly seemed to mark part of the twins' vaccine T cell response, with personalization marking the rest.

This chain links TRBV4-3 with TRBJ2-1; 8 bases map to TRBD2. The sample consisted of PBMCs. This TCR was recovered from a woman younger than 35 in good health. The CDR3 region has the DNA TGCGCCAGCAGCCAAGATCCAGCGGGAGCTTTTGCCGATGAGCAGTTCTTC. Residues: CASSQDPAGAFADEQFF.